The 2 T cell receptor beta chains in this list originate from one sample, sequenced in a study of blood T cells in healthy people across ages (dated by TCRdb to between 2014 and 2017). Libraries were constructed by 5' RACE. A second PCR of about 7 to 12 cycles was run with a J-beta primer mix and a sample-barcoded 5' primer. TCRdb trimmed public reads at Q25 via fastp, called clones via MiXCR and kept in-frame beta chains. When rows share a CDR3 protein, they turn into one entry using the most common DNA and genes. For this sample the table gives roughly 1.9 million distinct CDR3 sequences, of which about 39% were detected only once. The biggest ten clones account for approximately 22% of the sample. Input material: blood. The source is a human donor in good health.

The rearrangement joins TRBV13 to TRBJ2-6; maybe TRBD1 (6 bases). The germline CDR1 and CDR2 sequences are PRHDT and FYEKMQ (reference sequence). The germline V and J ends were trimmed by 3 bases and 9 bases, with 18 bases remaining between them. The CDR3 extends over 16 amino acids. This CDR3 is CASSLYLGASNNVLTF. In nucleotides, the CDR3 is TGTGCCAGCAGCTTGTATCTGGGGGCCAGCAACAACGTCCTGACTTTC.

The chain joins TRBV5-1 to TRBJ2-5, with 11 bases identical to TRBD2. After removal of 1 base from V and 4 bases from J, the junction contained 9 bases not matched to a gene. This CDR3 has 17 residues. Germline V gene data show CDR1 as SGHRS and CDR2 as YFSETQ. CDR3 sequence: CASSLPSGGIGGETQYF. The CDR3 nucleotides are TGCGCCAGCAGCTTGCCTAGCGGGGGGATCGGGGGAGAGACCCAGTACTTC.